This T cell receptor beta chain was sequenced during a study of blood T cell repertoires in COVID-19. This CDR3 has 14 residues. V shed 3 bases and J 7 bases; nucleotides not matched to a gene: 5. The V gene's germline CDR1 is SGHTA and CDR2 FQGNSA. The study drew participants aged about 18 to 90 years from 20 to 30 US areas. Each recovered donor of Cohort 3 presented with two negative PCRs, clearance, or symptom resolution. Libraries were prepared by immunoSEQ multiplex PCR; TCRdb keeps only in-frame clonotypes and omits some of them. The sample comprises roughly 330,000 clones, about 90% of which are singletons, and around 4.6% rests with the top ten.

Sequenced input: PBMCs or T cells enriched from blood (not recorded which). The chain carries TRBV7-2 and TRBJ2-7, with TRBD2 identical over 11 bases. This clonotype was obtained from a man aged 30 to 39 who had recovered from COVID-19. The CDR3 nucleotides are TGTGCCAGCAGCTTTGCTAGCGGGGGGTATGAGCAGTACTTC. As protein: CASSFASGGYEQYF.